This TCR beta chain was captured in a study of blood T cells in healthy people across ages. Study conclusions and caveats: Underestimates were what the diversity estimates from one million T cells were considered to be.

Through a sample-barcoded 5' primer and a J-beta primer mix, a second PCR was run for roughly 7 to 11 cycles. Each cDNA molecule was tagged by a template-switch adaptor with 12 random nucleotides. TCRdb used MiXCR to reprocess the 5' RACE reads, holding one entry per CDR3 protein. The data contain some 1.8 million distinct CDR3 sequences, about two fifths of them singletons. Germline values: CDR1 SGHVS, CDR2 FQNEAQ. Trimming stripped 0 bases from V and 3 bases from J, with 16 bases between. CDR3 length equals 17 residues. On this clonotype itself: Its specificity is not known.

This TCR was recovered from a human donor in good health. V is TRBV7-8 and J is TRBJ2-3; D possibly corresponds to TRBD2 (7 bases). Sequencing was done on a sample of blood. In DNA form, the CDR3 reads TGTGCCAGCAGCTTAGCAGTCCAGGGGAGGGGAACAGATACGCAGTATTTT. This translates into CASSLAVQGRGTDTQYF.